A single sample gave rise to the 5 T cell receptor beta chains below, sequenced in a study of cytomegalovirus exposure and HLA in healthy donors (dated by TCRdb to about 2017). The library was generated by the immunoSEQ multiplex PCR assay. A mixture of 60 forward primers for TCR Vbeta segments and 13 reverse primers for TCR Jbeta segments was used in the multiplex PCR. What TCRdb holds here is the immuneACCESS table cut down to in-frame rearrangements. Part of the clones is not present; checked against another copy, under half of the missing clones reflect an unresolved V gene, and the others are unexplained. The sample records fewer than 130,000 clones, over 60% of which are singletons. The ten largest clonotypes hold approximately 5.1% of the sample. Source material: PBMCs. The source of these receptors is a female donor in good health and CMV-seropositive.

The chain carries TRBV11-1 and TRBJ2-1, with TRBD2 as a possible D gene (5 bases). The V end was cut by 5 bases, the J end by 5 bases, with 16 bases between. The CDR3 length is 15 residues. Germline CDR1 SGHAT, CDR2 FQDESV (reference sequence). In nucleotides, the CDR3 is TGTGCCAGCAGCCTAACTAGGACCAGGAACAATGAGCAGTTCTTC. Translating it yields CASSLTRTRNNEQFF.

V and J are TRBV18 and TRBJ2-3; 14 bases line up with TRBD2. The CDR3 contains 18 residues. With V trimmed by 5 bases and J by 2 bases, 9 bases remained unmatched. CDR1 and CDR2 (germline): KGHSH, LQKENI. DNA of the CDR3: TGTGCCAGCTCAGCTGGGACTAGCGGGAGCCGGATCACAGATACGCAGTATTTT. This codes for CASSAGTSGSRITDTQYF.

The chain recombines TRBV5-1 with TRBJ2-5, with D perhaps matching TRBD1 (5 bases). Trimming removed 4 bases at V and 1 base at J, with 8 bases between. The CDR3 extends over 13 amino acids. Germline V CDR1 and CDR2: SGHRS, YFSETQ. CDR3 DNA: TGCGCCAGCAGCCGACAGCCCCAAGAGACCCAGTACTTC. As protein: CASSRQPQETQYF.

This chain joins TRBV7-2 and TRBJ2-5; D is ambiguous. This CDR3 is built from 16 residues. CDR1 and CDR2 from the germline V gene are SGHTA and FQGNSA. Between the trimmed V and J ends, which lost 1 base and 1 base, there was a span of 13 bases. In DNA, the CDR3 is TGTGCCAGCAGCTTAGGCCACTCTCCGGGCCAAGAGACCCAGTACTTC. Its protein product is CASSLGHSPGQETQYF.

The V and J genes are TRBV20-1 and TRBJ1-1; D gene ambiguous. V gave up 5 bases and J gave up 13 bases, with 14 bases separating them. CDR1 and CDR2 (germline): DFQATT, SNEGSKA (reference sequence). The CDR3 covers 10 residues. CDR3 loop: CSAQEKGGFF. The DNA for the CDR3 is TGCAGTGCTCAAGAAAAGGGAGGTTTCTTT.